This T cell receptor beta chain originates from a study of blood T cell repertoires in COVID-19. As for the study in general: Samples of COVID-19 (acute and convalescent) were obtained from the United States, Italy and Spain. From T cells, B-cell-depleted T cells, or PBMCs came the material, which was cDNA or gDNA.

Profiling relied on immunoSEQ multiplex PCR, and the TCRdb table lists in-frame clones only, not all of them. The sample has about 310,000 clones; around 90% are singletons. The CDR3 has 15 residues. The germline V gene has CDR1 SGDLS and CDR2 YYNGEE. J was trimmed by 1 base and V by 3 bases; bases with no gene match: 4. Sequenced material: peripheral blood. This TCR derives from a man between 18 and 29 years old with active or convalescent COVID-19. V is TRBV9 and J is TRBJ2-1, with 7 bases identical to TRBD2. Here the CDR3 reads CASSGEAGSYNEQFF. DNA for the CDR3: TGTGCCAGCAGCGGTGAAGCGGGATCCTACAATGAGCAGTTCTTC.